The entry below gives a single TCR beta chain sequence along with its context. Antigen specificity is unknown. Measured with immunoSEQ multiplex PCR; TCRdb has only the in-frame clones, and not every one. The repertoire has some 33,000 clones, roughly 90% of them found once; the top ten carry 0.95% to 1.5%. This record belongs to a study of T cells in narcolepsy. V lost 4 bases and J lost 1, with 9 bases in between. The CDR3 extends over 14 amino acids. CDR1 SGHNT and CDR2 YYREEE come from the germline V gene (reference sequence). Findings of the study overall: Reportedly, autoreactive clonotypes were serially detected in patients' blood but not controls'. Comparing one patient's CSF and blood CD4+ clonotypes highlighted HCRT- and TRIB2-specific autoreactive clonotypes.

Material: CD45RA- memory CD4+ T cells from PBMCs. The chain combines TRBV5-4 with TRBJ1-3; TRBD1 might be the D (6 bases). The TCR was taken from a human donor with narcolepsy. CDR3 DNA sequence: TGTGCCAGCAGCCGAACAGGGTCTGGAAACACCATATATTTT. Its protein product is CASSRTGSGNTIYF.